This TCR beta chain derives from a study of identical twins. Study results and caveats: Excess twin sharing in beta out-of-frame sequences was weaker. In zero-insertion analyses, partial confounding could arise from invariant MAIT and iNKT cells. Findings came from cross-sectional statistics, without long-term follow-up of donors.

This CDR3 contains 15 residues. Germline loops: CDR1 SGHRS, CDR2 YFSETQ. V gave up 4 bases and J gave up 2 bases, with 15 bases separating them. TCRdb re-called the 5' RACE reads with MiXCR, one entry per CDR3 protein. The sample carries roughly 690,000 distinct CDR3 sequences, around 6% recorded once. This clonotype was observed many times. The antigen is not known. The clonotype comes from a man aged 18-30 years in good health. V usage is TRBV5-1 and J usage is TRBJ2-5, with TRBD1 as a possible D gene (6 bases). Source material: naive T cells sorted from blood. The CDR3 DNA follows: TGCGCCAGCAGCCCGGTCAGGGGAGAGCAAGAGACCCAGTACTTC. Translated: CASSPVRGEQETQYF.